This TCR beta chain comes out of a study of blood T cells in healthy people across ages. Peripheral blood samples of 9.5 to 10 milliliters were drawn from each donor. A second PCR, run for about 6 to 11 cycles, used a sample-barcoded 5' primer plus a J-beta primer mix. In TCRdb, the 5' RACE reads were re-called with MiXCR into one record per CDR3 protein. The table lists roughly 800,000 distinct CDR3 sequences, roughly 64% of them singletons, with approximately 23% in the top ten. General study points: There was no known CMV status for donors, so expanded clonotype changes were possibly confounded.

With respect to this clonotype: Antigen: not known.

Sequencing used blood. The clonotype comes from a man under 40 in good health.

The CDR3 nucleotides read TGCAGCGGGAGATTAGGCAATGAGCAGTTCTTC. It yields the protein CSGRLGNEQFF. The chain joins TRBV20-1 to TRBJ2-1, with D possibly TRBD2 on 6 matching bases. Germline CDR1 DFQATT, CDR2 SNEGSKA (reference sequence). CDR3 length: 11 residues.